This T cell receptor beta chain was sequenced for a study of T cell repertoires in cytomegalovirus infection. The study's findings and limits: CMV-specific TCR beta clonotypes restricted by HLA-C dominated the ex vivo response. Of the TCR beta families, the public ones yielded a cumulative frequency that identified carriers of CMV plus the relevant HLA.

TCRdb passed the reads through MiXCR, listing each CDR3 protein once. The sample holds about 740,000 distinct CDR3 sequences; approximately 34% are singletons and the top ten take 2.5% to 3.5%. Trimming removed 0 bases at V and 2 bases at J, with 6 bases between. This CDR3 comprises 14 residues. CDR1 and CDR2 (germline): LNHDA, SQIVND (reference sequence). A remark on this clonotype: Its antigen is still unknown.

The V gene is TRBV19, the J gene TRBJ2-3; D is ambiguous. The source is a human donor in good health (CMV status not recorded). Some clones in this sample may be carry-over from other donors' samples. What was sequenced was PBMCs. The DNA of the CDR3 is TGTGCCAGTAGTATAGATTTTGACACAGATACGCAGTATTTT. Encoded protein: CASSIDFDTDTQYF. The whole variable domain, filled in from reference TRBV19 and TRBJ2-3, reads DGGITQSPKYLFRKEGQNVTLSCEQNLNHDAMYWYRQDPGQGLRLIYYSQIVNDFQKGDIAEGYSVSREKKESFPLTVTSAQKNPTAFYLCASSIDFDTDTQYFGPGTRLTVL.